The entry below describes one T cell receptor (beta chain). The sample originates from a study of blood T cell repertoires in COVID-19. Recruitment covered 25 or so US areas and drew participants whose ages spanned roughly 18 to 100 years. Cohorts were based on clinical histories the participants reported. A case of COVID-19 had been met by exposed participants within 2 weeks before study entry. Germline V gene lookup returns CDR1 LGHDT and CDR2 YNNKEL (reference sequence). V dropped 1 base and J dropped 5; count of bases not matched to a gene: 0. The CDR3 has 14 residues. As processed by the authors: Quantification of nucleated cells was approximated via reference gene primer amplification. Profiling relied on immunoSEQ multiplex PCR, and the TCRdb table lists in-frame clones only, not all of them. The V and J calls and clone size are taken from that table; D and trimming were inferred from the DNA. The sample has under 250,000 clones, about 90% seen once.

The sample comprised PBMCs or T cells enriched from blood (not recorded which). The gene calls are TRBV3-1 (or the pseudogene TRBV3-2) and TRBJ2-5, with 11 bases that match TRBD2. The TCR sequence derives from a woman in her twenties or thirties who had been exposed to COVID-19. CDR3 protein: CASSQGTSGETQYF. The CDR3 DNA reads as TGTGCCAGCAGCCAAGGGACTAGCGGGGAGACCCAGTACTTC.